This is a list of T cell receptor beta chains from one sample in a study of T-cell memory formation after mild COVID-19. MiXCR was run by TCRdb on the 5' RACE reads, yielding one entry per CDR3 protein. The table includes 40,000 or so distinct CDR3 sequences, around 6.1% detected once. The sequenced material came from PBMCs or a T cell subset sorted from them (not recorded which). Receptors were obtained from an adult who had mild COVID-19 (a few samples of this study predate the infection). Cell type and time point are not known. CDR3s include the opening cysteine and the closing phenylalanine or tryptophan. A D gene is named only where the DNA matches it firmly. The listing skips clone size in some rows; elsewhere it reads once, few, many or a size class.

j_call clone_size d_call v_call cdr3_nt cdr3_aa
TRBJ2-5 NA NA TRBV5-1 TGCGCCAGCAGCTTGGATAGAGGATCTCAAGAGACCCAGTACTTC CASSLDRGSQETQYF
TRBJ1-2 NA NA TRBV5-6 TGTGCCAGCAGCTTGACGGGGAGTAACTATGGCTACACCTTC CASSLTGSNYGYTF
TRBJ1-2 few NA TRBV18 TGTGCCAGCTCACCACGGCAGTTGACTAACTATGGCTACACCTTC CASSPRQLTNYGYTF
TRBJ2-1 NA TRBD1 TRBV5-5 TGTGCCAGCGCAACACAGGGACAGTCAAAGAATGAGCAGTTCTTC CASATQGQSKNEQFF
TRBJ2-7 few TRBD1 TRBV7-8 TGTGCCAGCAGCCGGACCGCCGGGACAGGGGTCCACGAGCAGTACTTC CASSRTAGTGVHEQYF
TRBJ2-1 many TRBD2 TRBV6-5 TGTGCCAGCAGCTCGGGAGGAGTACAAAATGAGCAGTTCTTC CASSSGGVQNEQFF
TRBJ2-7 many TRBD2 TRBV20-1 TGCAGTGCTGGACCGACTAGCGGACCAGCGGCGTACTTC CSAGPTSGPAAYF
TRBJ1-5 many NA TRBV5-8 TGTGCCAGCAGCGGCGGGGGATATAGCAATCAGCCCCAGCATTTT CASSGGGYSNQPQHF
TRBJ2-1 NA NA TRBV27 TGTGCCAGCAGTTTTGGGACACATAACAATGAGCAGTTCTTC CASSFGTHNNEQFF
TRBJ2-1 many NA TRBV30 TGTGCCTGGAGTGTACTAGCCCCAAACAATGAGCAGTTCTTC CAWSVLAPNNEQFF
TRBJ2-7 NA NA TRBV5-6 TGTGCCAGCAGCTTTCCGAAACTGAGCTCCTACGAGCAGTACTTC CASSFPKLSSYEQYF
TRBJ1-1 few NA TRBV30 TGTGCCCTGGCACTTGGCAGGGAAATTTCTGAAGCTTTCTTT CALALGREISEAFF
TRBJ2-3 many NA TRBV7-9 TGTGCCAGCAGTTTTACACCAGATACGCAGTATTTT CASSFTPDTQYF
TRBJ2-7 many NA TRBV7-2 TGTGCCAGCAGCTTAACGCCCCAGGGGACGACCTACGAGCAGTACTTC CASSLTPQGTTYEQYF
TRBJ1-2 many NA TRBV9 TGTGCCAGCAGCGTAGCTACCCTCGGGGCAGGAGGCTACACCTTC CASSVATLGAGGYTF
TRBJ2-6 NA TRBD2 TRBV12-3/TRBV12-4 TGTGCCAGCAGTCCTAGTAGCGGGGCGGCGGCCGGGGCCAACGTCCTGACTTTC CASSPSSGAAAGANVLTF
TRBJ1-5 many TRBD1 TRBV12-3/TRBV12-4 TGTGCCAGCAGCCGACAGGGAACCAATCAGCCCCAGCATTTT CASSRQGTNQPQHF
TRBJ2-7 many TRBD2 TRBV12-3/TRBV12-4 TGTGCCAGCAGGTCCCTAGGACTAGCGGGCTCCTACGAGCAGTACTTC CASRSLGLAGSYEQYF
TRBJ2-3 many NA TRBV6-6 TGTGCCAGCAGTTATCAGTCCCGGGCCGGCACAGATACGCAGTATTTT CASSYQSRAGTDTQYF
TRBJ2-1 many NA TRBV4-3 TGCGCCAGCAGCCAAGATCCGGGTTCCTACAATGAGCAGTTCTTC CASSQDPGSYNEQFF
TRBJ2-7 many TRBD1 TRBV5-1 TGCGCCAGCAGCATGGACAGGGGGGGCTACGAGCAGTACTTC CASSMDRGGYEQYF
TRBJ2-1 once TRBD2 TRBV18 TGTGCCAGCTCATGTCTCGGGACTAGCGGGTTCTACAATGAGCAGTTCTTC CASSCLGTSGFYNEQFF
TRBJ2-3 NA NA TRBV5-1 TGCGCCAGCAGGACGGACGCAGGAGATACGCAGTATTTT CASRTDAGDTQYF
TRBJ1-2 many NA TRBV12-3/TRBV12-4 TGTGCCAGCCACCGTTTCGGAGGAAATGGCTACACCTTC CASHRFGGNGYTF
TRBJ2-7 many NA TRBV12-3/TRBV12-4 TGTGCCAGCAGTTGGGGGTTCGTAGGCTCCGAGCAGTACTTC CASSWGFVGSEQYF
TRBJ1-1 NA NA TRBV30 TGTGCCTGGGGCCGAGGTTGGGGGGGTGACACTGAAGCTTTCTTT CAWGRGWGGDTEAFF
TRBJ2-3 many NA TRBV6-5 TGTGCCAGCAGTTCACTTTTTACGCAGTATTTT CASSSLFTQYF
TRBJ1-3 NA NA TRBV20-1 TGCAGTGCTAAGGGGGGTTCCTCTGGAAACACCATATATTTT CSAKGGSSGNTIYF
TRBJ2-1 many TRBD1 TRBV7-8 TGTGCCAGCAGCCCGGACAGGAACAATGAGCAGTTCTTC CASSPDRNNEQFF
TRBJ2-7 many TRBD2 TRBV5-1 TGCGCCAGCAGCTTGGATGGGGGCACTAGCGGGAGGGCCCCCTCTGTGTACGAGCAGTACTTC CASSLDGGTSGRAPSVYEQYF
TRBJ2-7 NA NA TRBV20-1 TGCAGTACGGGGAAGGGACCCCAACGGGAGCAGTACTTC CSTGKGPQREQYF